Listed below are T cell receptor beta chains from one sample, sequenced in a study of somatic mutations in cytotoxic T cells in rheumatoid arthritis. Measured with immunoSEQ multiplex PCR; TCRdb has only the in-frame clones, and not every one. In the table there are roughly 30,000 clones, roughly four fifths of which are singletons. Sequencing was carried out using CD8+ T cells sorted from blood. The receptor set was obtained from an adult with rheumatoid arthritis. The CDR3 runs from the conserved cysteine through the conserved F or W. The D gene is left open where the match is weak. Clone size is stated in some rows and not others, as once, few, many or a class when expanded.

TGCAGCGCCATTGAGGGCGGCACCGGGGAGCTGTTTTTT	CSAIEGGTGELFF	NA	NA	TRBJ2-2	TRBV29-1
TGTGCCAGCAGTCCCCCCCTGGGGGAATATAGCAATCAGCCCCAGCATTTT	CASSPPLGEYSNQPQHF	NA	NA	TRBJ1-5	TRBV28
TGCGCCAGCAGCTGGACAGGAAACTACGAGCAGTACTTC	CASSWTGNYEQYF	few	TRBD1	TRBJ2-7	TRBV5-1
TGTGCCAGCAGCACATCTACAGGGCGGATTTTTTACGAGCAGTACTTC	CASSTSTGRIFYEQYF	NA	NA	TRBJ2-7	TRBV5-6
TGTGCCAGTCAGGGGACTGGAAACACCATATATTTT	CASQGTGNTIYF	NA	NA	TRBJ1-3	TRBV9
TGTGCCACCGGGACAGACCCCTACGAGCAGTACTTC	CATGTDPYEQYF	NA	TRBD1	TRBJ2-7	TRBV28
TGTGCCAGCAGCACCACCGAGGAGTCCTACGAGCAGTACTTC	CASSTTEESYEQYF	few	NA	TRBJ2-7	TRBV7-9
TGTGCCAGCAGTGACACGGACACCGGGGAGCTGTTTTTT	CASSDTDTGELFF	medium-sized	NA	TRBJ2-2	TRBV6-4
TGTGCCATCAGTGAGTCGGAGCGGGGGGCCGTAGAGACCCAGTACTTC	CAISESERGAVETQYF	NA	TRBD2	TRBJ2-5	TRBV10-3
TGTGCCAGCAGAGGGGCAGAGACCCAGTACTTC	CASRGAETQYF	few	NA	TRBJ2-5	TRBV6-6
TGTGCCAGCAGCCCCCCCGGTGATCGCGGGCATGAAGCTTTCTTT	CASSPPGDRGHEAFF	NA	NA	TRBJ1-1	TRBV9
TGTGCCAGCAGTTTGGTCCACGGTGGAAACACCATATATTTT	CASSLVHGGNTIYF	few	NA	TRBJ1-3	TRBV27
TGTGCCAGCAGCTCTATTAGGGGCAGGGAGCAGTTCTTC	CASSSIRGREQFF	NA	NA	TRBJ2-1	TRBV7-9
TGTGCCACCAGCAGGGCCGGCACCTACGAGCAGTACTTC	CATSRAGTYEQYF	NA	NA	TRBJ2-7	TRBV15
TGTGCCAGCACGGCGAACACTGAAGCTTTCTTT	CASTANTEAFF	NA	NA	TRBJ1-1	TRBV2
TGTGCCACATCGGGACTAGCGGGCTCTGGGGCCAACGTCCTGACTTTC	CATSGLAGSGANVLTF	NA	TRBD2	TRBJ2-6	TRBV10-3
TGCGCCAGCAGCCAAGACCAGGGGGGCAATGAGCAGTTCTTC	CASSQDQGGNEQFF	NA	NA	TRBJ2-1	TRBV4-1
TGTGCCTGGAGTGGGAACAACTACGAGCAGTACTTC	CAWSGNNYEQYF	NA	NA	TRBJ2-7	TRBV30
TGTGCCAGCAGCTTGGCCGGGGGACAGGTTAGGGCCTTC	CASSLAGGQVRAF	NA	TRBD1	TRBJ2-7	TRBV5-6
TGTGCCAGCAGTTACGGGGCAGGGGGAAAAGATGGCTACACCTTC	CASSYGAGGKDGYTF	once	TRBD1	TRBJ1-2	TRBV6-6
TGTGCCAGCAGTTATAGACAGGGGGCTAGCGATGAGCAGTTCTTC	CASSYRQGASDEQFF	once	TRBD1	TRBJ2-1	TRBV28
TGTGCCAGCAGCAAGACAGGGGGCCCATACGAGCAGTACTTC	CASSKTGGPYEQYF	few	TRBD1	TRBJ2-7	TRBV11-2
TGTGCCAGCAGCCCGCCCGAGGGGCGGGAGATCCAAGAGACCCAGTACTTC	CASSPPEGREIQETQYF	NA	TRBD2	TRBJ2-5	TRBV5-6
TGTGCCAGCAGTTTAGCGAAGAACACTGAAGCTTTCTTT	CASSLAKNTEAFF	NA	NA	TRBJ1-1	TRBV28
TGTGCCAGCGGGAACAGGGGGAAAACTGTTTTT	CASGNRGKTVF	NA	NA	TRBJ1-4	TRBV12-1
TGCGCCAGCAGCCAAGGGGTATTAAGCTACACCTTC	CASSQGVLSYTF	NA	NA	TRBJ1-2	TRBV4-3
TGCGCCAGCAGCCAAGTAACGGCCAGCCACTACGAGCAGTACTTC	CASSQVTASHYEQYF	NA	NA	TRBJ2-7	TRBV4-1
TGCGCCAGCAGCTTGAGTGGGAGCCTTGTAGGGGAAGCTTTCTTT	CASSLSGSLVGEAFF	NA	NA	TRBJ1-1	TRBV5-1
TGTGCCAGTACCCCCGACAGGGCGCGCGATGTTGCTTTCTTT	CASTPDRARDVAFF	NA	TRBD1	TRBJ1-1	TRBV19
TGTGCCAGCAGCTTAGAATTGAGCACCCCTTTGGACACCATATATTTT	CASSLELSTPLDTIYF	NA	NA	TRBJ1-3	TRBV7-8
TGTGCCAGTCATCCTGGAGGGGGCGATGGCTACACCTTC	CASHPGGGDGYTF	NA	TRBD1	TRBJ1-2	TRBV6-5
TGCGCCAGCAGCTTAGGACAAGACTCCTACGAGCAGTACTTC	CASSLGQDSYEQYF	NA	NA	TRBJ2-7	TRBV5-1
TGTGCCAGCAGTTACTCGGGGGGAGTAGGAGAAAAACTGTTTTTT	CASSYSGGVGEKLFF	NA	NA	TRBJ1-4	TRBV6-5
TGTGCCAGTAGTTTTGGGCAGCCCCAGCATTTT	CASSFGQPQHF	few	NA	TRBJ1-5	TRBV19
TGTGCCAGCAGCTCCTCATCAGATACGCAGTATTTT	CASSSSSDTQYF	NA	NA	TRBJ2-3	TRBV7-9
TGTGCCTGGAGTTCCCCCGGGTACTTCTCCTCCAACTATGGCTACACCTTC	CAWSSPGYFSSNYGYTF	NA	NA	TRBJ1-2	TRBV30
TGCAGCGTCGCTGGGGGTGGGGAGCAGTACTTC	CSVAGGGEQYF	NA	NA	TRBJ2-7	TRBV29-1